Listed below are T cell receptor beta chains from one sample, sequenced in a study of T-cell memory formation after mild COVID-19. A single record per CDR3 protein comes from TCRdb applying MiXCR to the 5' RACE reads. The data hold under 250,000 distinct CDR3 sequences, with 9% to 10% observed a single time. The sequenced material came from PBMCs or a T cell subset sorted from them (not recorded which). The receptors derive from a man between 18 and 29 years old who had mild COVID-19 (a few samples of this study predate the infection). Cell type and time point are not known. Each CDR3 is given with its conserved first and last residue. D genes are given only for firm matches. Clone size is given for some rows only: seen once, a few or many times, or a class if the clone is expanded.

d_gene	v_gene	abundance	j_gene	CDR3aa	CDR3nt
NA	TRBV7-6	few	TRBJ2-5	CASSLSRGFQETQYF	TGTGCCAGCAGCTTATCTCGAGGGTTCCAAGAGACCCAGTACTTC
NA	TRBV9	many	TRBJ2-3	CASSVGQLDTQYF	TGTGCCAGCAGCGTAGGGCAACTAGATACGCAGTATTTT
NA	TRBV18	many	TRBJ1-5	CASSQRGAVRQPQHF	TGTGCCAGCTCACAACGGGGGGCAGTTCGTCAGCCCCAGCATTTT
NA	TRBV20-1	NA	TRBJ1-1	CSARDHAGANTEAFF	TGCAGTGCTAGAGATCATGCAGGGGCGAACACTGAAGCTTTCTTT
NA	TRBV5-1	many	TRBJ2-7	CASCFGSSSYEQYF	TGCGCCAGCTGCTTCGGTTCCTCCTCCTACGAGCAGTACTTC
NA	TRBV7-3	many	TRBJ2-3	CASSFQGADTQYF	TGTGCCAGCAGCTTCCAAGGGGCAGATACGCAGTATTTT
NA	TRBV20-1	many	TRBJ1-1	CSAVQGFWNTEAFF	TGCAGTGCAGTCCAGGGGTTTTGGAACACTGAAGCTTTCTTT
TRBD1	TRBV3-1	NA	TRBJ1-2	CASSPTYRGVNYGYTF	TGTGCCAGCAGCCCCACCTACAGGGGCGTCAACTATGGCTACACCTTC
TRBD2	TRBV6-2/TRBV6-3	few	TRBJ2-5	CASLLAGEQETQYF	TGTGCCAGCCTCCTGGCGGGGGAACAAGAGACCCAGTACTTC
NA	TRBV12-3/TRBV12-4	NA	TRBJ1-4	CASSRGVGDEKLFF	TGTGCCAGCAGTCGAGGAGTGGGGGATGAAAAACTGTTTTTT
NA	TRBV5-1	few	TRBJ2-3	CASSLIDSTDTQYF	TGCGCCAGCAGCTTGATCGACAGCACAGATACGCAGTATTTT
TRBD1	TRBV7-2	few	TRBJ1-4	CASSTRQGRHEKLFF	TGTGCCAGCAGCACCCGACAGGGTAGGCATGAAAAACTGTTTTTT
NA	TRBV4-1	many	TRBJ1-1	CASSQDRSPQVGTEAFF	TGCGCCAGCAGCCAAGATAGGAGCCCGCAGGTTGGCACTGAAGCTTTCTTT
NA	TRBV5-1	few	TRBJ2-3	CASSAAPQGANTDTQYF	TGCGCCAGCAGCGCTGCCCCCCAGGGCGCGAACACAGATACGCAGTATTTT
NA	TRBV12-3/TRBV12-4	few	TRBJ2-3	CASSLGSGPTADTQYF	TGTGCCAGCAGTTTGGGTAGCGGACCAACTGCAGATACGCAGTATTTT
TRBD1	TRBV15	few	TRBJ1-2	CATSRDNRGYGYTF	TGTGCCACCAGCAGAGATAACAGGGGGTATGGCTACACCTTC
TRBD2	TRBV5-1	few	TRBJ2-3	CASSPLLAGPTDTQYF	TGCGCCAGCAGCCCGCTGCTAGCGGGGCCCACAGATACGCAGTATTTT
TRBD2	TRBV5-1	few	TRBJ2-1	CASSFGSGGINEQFF	TGCGCCAGCAGCTTTGGTAGCGGGGGGATCAATGAGCAGTTCTTC
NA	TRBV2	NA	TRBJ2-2	CASSPTGQNTGELFF	TGTGCCAGCAGTCCAACCGGGCAGAACACCGGGGAGCTGTTTTTT
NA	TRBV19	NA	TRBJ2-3	CASRNPFHTDTQYF	TGTGCCAGCAGGAATCCCTTTCACACAGATACGCAGTATTTT
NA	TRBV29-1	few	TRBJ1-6	CSVKDSLTGNSPLHF	TGCAGCGTCAAGGACAGCTTAACCGGGAATTCACCCCTCCACTTT
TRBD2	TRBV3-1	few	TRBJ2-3	CASSQPRGGTDTQYF	TGTGCCAGCAGCCAGCCGCGGGGGGGCACAGATACGCAGTATTTT
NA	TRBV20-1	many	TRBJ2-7	CSASSLSSYEQYF	TGCAGTGCTAGCTCCCTTAGCTCCTACGAGCAGTACTTC
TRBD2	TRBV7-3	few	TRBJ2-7	CASSLGMSASGPYEQYF	TGTGCCAGCAGCTTAGGTATGTCGGCTAGCGGACCCTACGAGCAGTACTTC
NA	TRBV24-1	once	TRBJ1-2	CATSDPPASRGYTF	TGTGCCACCAGTGATCCTCCCGCGTCCCGTGGCTACACCTTC
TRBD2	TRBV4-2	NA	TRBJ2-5	CASSQDPPSGGEETQYF	TGTGCCAGCAGCCAAGACCCCCCTAGCGGGGGGGAAGAGACCCAGTACTTC
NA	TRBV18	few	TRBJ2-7	CASSPDLVKNYEQYF	TGTGCCAGCTCACCAGACTTGGTCAAGAACTACGAGCAGTACTTC
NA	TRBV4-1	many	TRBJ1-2	CASSQEEILNYGYTF	TGCGCCAGCAGCCAAGAAGAGATACTAAACTATGGCTACACCTTC
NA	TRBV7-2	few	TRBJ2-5	CASSLGSGQETQYF	TGTGCCAGCAGCTTAGGGTCGGGGCAGGAGACCCAGTACTTC
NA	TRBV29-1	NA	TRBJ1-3	CSVAEDDRNTIYF	TGCAGCGTTGCCGAGGACGACAGAAACACCATATATTTT
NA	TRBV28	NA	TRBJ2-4	CASSAGGGSRGNIQYF	TGTGCCAGCAGTGCCGGTGGGGGGTCCCGGGGAAACATTCAGTACTTC
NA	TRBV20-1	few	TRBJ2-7	CSANAGGREYF	TGCAGTGCTAATGCCGGCGGACGGGAGTACTTC
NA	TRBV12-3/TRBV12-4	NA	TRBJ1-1	CASSSWFKDTEAFF	TGTGCCAGCAGTTCTTGGTTTAAGGACACTGAAGCTTTCTTT
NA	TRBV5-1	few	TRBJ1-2	CASSLDTGIYGYTF	TGCGCCAGCAGCTTGGATACAGGGATTTATGGCTACACCTTC
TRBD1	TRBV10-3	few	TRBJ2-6	CAITQGVSGANVLTF	TGTGCCATCACGCAGGGGGTATCTGGGGCCAACGTCCTGACTTTC
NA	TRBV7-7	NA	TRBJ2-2	CASSSKAGELFF	TGTGCTAGCAGCTCTAAGGCCGGGGAGCTGTTTTTT
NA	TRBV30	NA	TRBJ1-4	CAWSRRNEKLFF	TGTGCCTGGAGTAGGCGGAATGAAAAACTGTTTTTT
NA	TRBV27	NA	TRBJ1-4	CASSLSRMGSGEKLFF	TGTGCCAGCAGTTTATCGAGGATGGGGTCGGGTGAAAAACTGTTTTTT
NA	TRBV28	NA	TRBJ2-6	CASRPPGTVGANVLTF	TGTGCCAGCAGGCCACCGGGTACCGTGGGGGCCAACGTCCTGACTTTC
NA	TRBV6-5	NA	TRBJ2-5	CASSLMVGAETQYF	TGTGCCAGCAGTTTGATGGTGGGCGCGGAGACCCAGTACTTC
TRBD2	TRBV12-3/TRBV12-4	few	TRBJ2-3	CASSLGLAGVKYF	TGTGCCAGCAGTTTAGGTCTCGCGGGGGTGAAGTATTTT
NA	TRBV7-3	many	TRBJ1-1	CASSTQGNTEAFF	TGCGCCAGCAGTACACAGGGGAACACTGAAGCTTTCTTT
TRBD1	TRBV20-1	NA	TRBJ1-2	CSARPGTGGEGYTF	TGCAGTGCTCGTCCCGGGACAGGGGGCGAGGGCTACACCTTC
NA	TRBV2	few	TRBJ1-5	CASSREGSSQPQHF	TGTGCCAGCAGCCGCGAGGGGTCGAGTCAGCCCCAGCATTTT
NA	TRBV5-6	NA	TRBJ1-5	CASSRGTRQDQPQHF	TGTGCCAGCAGCCGAGGGACCCGTCAGGATCAGCCCCAGCATTTT
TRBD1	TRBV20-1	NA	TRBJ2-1	CSASGQGYSSAEQFF	TGCAGTGCTTCGGGACAGGGGTACTCATCGGCTGAGCAGTTCTTC
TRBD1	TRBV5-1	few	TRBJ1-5	CASSPQGGTNQPQHF	TGCGCCAGCAGCCCACAGGGGGGGACAAATCAGCCCCAGCATTTT
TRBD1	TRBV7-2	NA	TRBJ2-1	CASSPGQGAFNEQFF	TGTGCCAGCAGTCCGGGACAGGGGGCATTTAATGAGCAGTTCTTC